The sample holds one count of the clone carrying this T cell receptor beta chain. These data originate in a study of shared clonotypes between healthy human individuals. As for the study in general: The people who gave samples were a couple of women and a few men aged 18 to 49.

Original processing methods: Quality scores were absent from the junction-only immunoSEQ sequences, so filtering differed. Clones were sequenced by immunoSEQ multiplex PCR, and TCRdb holds only the in-frame ones, with some missing. V and J calls and clone size come straight from that table; D and trimming were deduced from the DNA. This table has around 640,000 clones, approximately 96% appearing once. Trimming left V 7 bases short and J 4 bases short, with 21 bases between. In germline, CDR1 is MDHEN, CDR2 SYDVKM. This CDR3 region has 16 residues. Naivety among CD8 cells was defined by CD45RO negativity and positive CCR7 selection, thereby excluding terminally differentiated effector memory CD45RA+ cells.

The sequence came from a woman in her twenties or thirties in good health. The chain joins TRBV28 to TRBJ2-3; TRBD1 might be the D (6 bases). The sample taken for sequencing was naive CD8+ T cells sorted from blood. The CDR3 DNA follows: TGTGCCAGCAAACACTATACTACAGGGAACCCAGATACGCAGTATTTT. Protein: CASKHYTTGNPDTQYF. Full variable domain (remainder filled in from reference TRBV28 and TRBJ2-3): DVKVTQSSRYLVKRTGEKVFLECVQDMDHENMFWYRQDPGLGLRLIYFSYDVKMKEKGDIPEGYSVSREKKERFSLILESASTNQTSMYLCASKHYTTGNPDTQYFGPGTRLTVL.